Shown below are 12 T cell receptor beta chains from a single sample sequenced in a study of blood T cells in healthy people across ages (dated by TCRdb to 2015 to 2017). Library construction relied on 5' RACE. The data were produced on an Illumina HiSeq 2500. A second PCR of about 7 to 12 cycles was run with a J-beta primer mix and a sample-barcoded 5' primer. TCRdb reran the public reads through fastp at Q25 and MiXCR, keeping productive beta chains. Identical CDR3 proteins give one entry, which carries the most common genes and DNA. Here the sample has some 560,000 distinct CDR3 sequences; around a quarter occur a single time. The ten top clones hold 3% to 4% of the sample. The data also belong to a second study, concerning T cells of mothers and their children.

Sequencing was done on a sample of blood. These receptor sequences come from a boy aged 2 to 9 in good health.

The CDR3 protein is CSARRGTGGQETQYF. The CDR3 DNA sequence: TGCAGTGCCCGGAGGGGGACAGGGGGCCAAGAGACCCAGTACTTC. The chain has TRBV20-1 and TRBJ2-5, with 11 bases identical to TRBD1. CDR3 length equals 15 residues. The V gene end was trimmed by 6 bases and the J gene end by 1 base; junction bases not matched to a gene: 7. In germline, CDR1 is DFQATT, CDR2 SNEGSKA (reference sequence).

This clonotype has more than one count but fewer than ten. The V call is TRBV14, the J call TRBJ1-4; 8 nucleotides match TRBD1. With 4 bases clipped from V and 2 bases from J, the junction kept 3 bases outside the gene matches. The CDR3 has 15 amino acids. Germline CDR1 SGHDN, CDR2 FVKESK. The CDR3 is CASSPRTGTNEKLFF. CDR3 nucleotide sequence: TGTGCCAGCAGCCCGCGGACAGGGACTAATGAAAAACTGTTTTTT.

The V gene is TRBV5-1, the J gene TRBJ2-1, with 11 bases aligning to TRBD1. V lost 4 bases, J lost 8 bases, and 8 bases stayed unmatched. Germline CDR1 is SGHRS and CDR2 is YFSETQ. This CDR3 contains 15 residues. CDR3 coding DNA: TGCGCCAGCAGCACGGACAGGGGGCGCGGGGATGAGCAGTTCTTC. As protein: CASSTDRGRGDEQFF.

This clonotype was recorded a few times. At one boundary the junction diverges from the germline segment, which might be a read error. The J gene is TRBJ1-4, the V gene TRBV5-4; D ambiguous. CDR3 length: 15 amino acids. The germline gives CDR1 SGHNT, CDR2 YYREEE (reference sequence). Here the CDR3 reads CASSAFSSSNEKLFF. CDR3 in DNA: TGCGCCAGCAGCGCCTTCAGCTCTTCTAATGAAAAACTGTTTTTT.

CDR3 nucleotides: TGTGCCAGCAGTTCCCGGGGAGGGGATGGCTACACCTTC. Amino acid sequence: CASSSRGGDGYTF. The chain combines TRBV12-3 or TRBV12-4 with TRBJ1-2; a weak D match, TRBD1 (5 bases). Trimming took 4 bases from V and 6 from J, leaving 12 bases between them. CDR3 length equals 13 residues.

In its sample, this clonotype was seen a few times. The chain combines TRBV6-2 or TRBV6-3 with TRBJ1-6; the D is unclear. Trimming removed 7 bases at V and 3 bases at J, with 16 bases between. CDR3 length: 16 residues. Germline CDR1 is MNHEY and CDR2 is SVGEGT. The CDR3: CASNRKGDYYNSPLHF. The CDR3 nucleotides read TGTGCCAGCAACCGAAAAGGCGACTACTATAATTCACCCCTCCACTTT.

This chain uses TRBV20-1 with TRBJ2-1; no clear D. V lost 3 bases and J lost 8, with 5 bases in between. The CDR3 is made up of 10 amino acids. Germline values: CDR1 DFQATT, CDR2 SNEGSKA (reference sequence). The CDR3 here is CSARSDEQFF. The CDR3 DNA follows: TGCAGTGCTAGGTCGGATGAGCAGTTCTTC.

This clonotype was detected a few times. The chain couples TRBV7-9 to TRBJ1-2, with D uncertain. The CDR3 is 13 amino acids. Germline values: CDR1 SEHNR, CDR2 FQNEAQ (reference sequence). The germline V and J ends were trimmed by 1 base and 4 bases, with 7 bases remaining between them. The CDR3 DNA reads as TGTGCCAGCAGCTTAGAGCGGCTCTATGGCTACACCTTC. This codes for CASSLERLYGYTF.

The V gene is TRBV2, the J gene TRBJ2-1, with D perhaps matching TRBD2 (6 bases). Germline V gene lookup returns CDR1 SNHLY and CDR2 FYNNEI. The V and J ends lost 9 bases and 4 bases respectively, with 19 bases between them. This CDR3 contains 15 residues. The CDR3 region is CASSAEGLKYNEQFF. The DNA for the CDR3 is TGTGCCAGTTCCGCGGAGGGATTAAAGTACAATGAGCAGTTCTTC.

This sequence joins TRBV14 and TRBJ2-7; unclear D gene. Germline V gene lookup returns CDR1 SGHDN and CDR2 FVKESK. This CDR3 is built from 11 residues. V shed 8 bases and J shed 5 bases, with 10 bases lying between them. Here the CDR3 reads CASGIIHEQYF. CDR3 DNA: TGTGCCAGCGGAATCATCCACGAGCAGTACTTC.

The chain recombines TRBV15 with TRBJ2-4, with D unresolved. The V gene lost 3 bases and the J gene lost 0 bases, with 6 bases spanning the gap. The CDR3 runs to 14 residues. Germline CDR1 LNHNV, CDR2 YYDKDF (reference sequence). Here the CDR3 DNA reads TGTGCCACCAGCAGGGCGGTAGCCAAAAACATTCAGTACTTC. Amino acids: CATSRAVAKNIQYF.

The rearrangement joins TRBV11-2 to TRBJ2-5; no clear D gene. Near its end, the DNA agrees better with TRBJ2-7, so the J call may be wrong. CDR3 length: 13 residues. Germline V gene sequence: CDR1 SGHAT, CDR2 FQNNGV. The CDR3 reads CASSLEVGLEQYF. CDR3 nucleotides: TGTGCCAGCAGCTTAGAAGTCGGTCTCGAGCAGTACTTC.